Here is one TCR beta chain with its context. Its specificity is unknown. One junction end does not reproduce the germline sequence, and a read error may be involved. TCRdb passed the reads through MiXCR, listing each CDR3 protein once. Found here are tens of thousands of distinct CDR3 sequences, roughly 25% of them singletons; the top ten hold about half. This CDR3 is built from 14 residues. The germline V gene has CDR1 SGHNT and CDR2 YYREEE (reference sequence). These data come from a study of T cell repertoires in cytomegalovirus infection. Study results and caveats: In two of eight donors, the top clonotype was HLA-C-restricted CMV-specific.

The rearrangement uses TRBV5-4 and TRBJ1-2; D call uncertain. The sequenced sample was CD8+ T cells from cultured PBMCs, obtained from culture after CMV antigen stimulation. This clonotype originated in a human donor in good health (CMV status not recorded). Some clones in this sample may be carry-over from other donors' samples. The CDR3 sequence is CANSLDGFGSGYTF. DNA for the CDR3: TGTGCCAACAGCTTGGACGGATTCGGAAGTGGCTACACCTTC.